This T cell receptor (beta chain) was captured in a study of T cells in Graves' hyperthyroidism and ophthalmopathy. The study's findings and limits: In blood, most of the thyroid clonotypes expanded above 0.001 were also present.

This clonotype was counted between two and nine times. As yet, its antigen is unknown. The CDR3 length is 15 residues. V shed 4 bases, J shed 4 bases, and the junction held 10 bases outside the gene matches. The V gene's germline CDR1 is SGHRS and CDR2 YFSETQ. Using RNA transcripts as the source, TCR beta CDR3 regions were amplified. The TCR CDR3 first-round RT-PCR relied on the HTBI primer set. Via MiXCR, TCRdb re-called the multiplex PCR reads, giving one row per CDR3 protein. The table lists about 640,000 distinct CDR3 sequences, 45% of them singletons, with 7% to 7.5% in the top ten. The sequence came from an adult man with Graves' disease, either hyperthyroidism or ophthalmopathy (not recorded which). This chain connects TRBV5-1 to TRBJ2-7, with 8 bases lining up with TRBD2. The sequenced sample was peripheral blood or thyroid tissue (not recorded which). Here the CDR3 reads CASSVGRGASYEQYF. The CDR3 DNA is TGCGCCAGCAGCGTCGGGCGGGGGGCATCGTACGAGCAGTACTTC.